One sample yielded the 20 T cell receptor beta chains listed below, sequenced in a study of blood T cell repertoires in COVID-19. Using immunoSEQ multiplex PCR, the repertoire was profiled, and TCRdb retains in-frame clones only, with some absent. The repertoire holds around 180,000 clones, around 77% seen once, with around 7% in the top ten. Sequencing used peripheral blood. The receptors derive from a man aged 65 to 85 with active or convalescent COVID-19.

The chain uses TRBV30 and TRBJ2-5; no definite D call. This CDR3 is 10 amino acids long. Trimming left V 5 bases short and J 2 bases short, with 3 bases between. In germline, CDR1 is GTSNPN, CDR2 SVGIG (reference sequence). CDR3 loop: CAWAQETQYF. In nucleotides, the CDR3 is TGTGCCTGGGCTCAAGAGACCCAGTACTTC. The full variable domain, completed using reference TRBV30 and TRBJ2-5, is SQTIHQWPATLVQPVGSPLSLECTVEGTSNPNLYWYRQAAGRGLQLLFYSVGIGQISSEVPQNLSASRPQDRQFILSSKKLLLSDSGFYLCAWAQETQYFGPGTRLLVL.

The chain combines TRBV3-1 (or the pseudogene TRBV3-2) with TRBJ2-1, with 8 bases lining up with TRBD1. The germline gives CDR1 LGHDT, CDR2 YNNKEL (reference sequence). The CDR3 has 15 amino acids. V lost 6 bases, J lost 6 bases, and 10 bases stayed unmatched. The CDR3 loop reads CASSPGQGIGNEQFF. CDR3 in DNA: TGTGCCAGCAGTCCAGGACAGGGTATAGGCAATGAGCAGTTCTTC.

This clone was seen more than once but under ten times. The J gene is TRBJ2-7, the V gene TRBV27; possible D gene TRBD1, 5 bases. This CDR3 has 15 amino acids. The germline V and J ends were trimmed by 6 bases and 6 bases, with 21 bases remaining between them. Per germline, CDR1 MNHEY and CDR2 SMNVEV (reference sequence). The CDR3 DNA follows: TGTGCCAGCAGCTCACAACCGCGACAGCCGGGCGAGCAGTACTTC. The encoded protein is CASSSQPRQPGEQYF.

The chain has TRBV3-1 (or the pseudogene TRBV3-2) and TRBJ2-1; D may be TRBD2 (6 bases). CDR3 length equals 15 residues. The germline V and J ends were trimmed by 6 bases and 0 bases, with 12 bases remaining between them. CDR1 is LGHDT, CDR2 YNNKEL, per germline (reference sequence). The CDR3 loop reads CASSHRDSSYNEQFF. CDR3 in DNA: TGTGCCAGCAGTCACCGGGACTCCTCCTACAATGAGCAGTTCTTC.

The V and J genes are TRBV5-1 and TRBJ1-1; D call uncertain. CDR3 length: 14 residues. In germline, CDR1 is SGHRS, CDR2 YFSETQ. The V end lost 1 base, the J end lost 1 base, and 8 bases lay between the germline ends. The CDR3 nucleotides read TGCGCCAGCAGCTTGTACGGGAAGAACACTGAAGCTTTCTTT. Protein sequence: CASSLYGKNTEAFF. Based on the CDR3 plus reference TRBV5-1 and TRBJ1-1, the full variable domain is KAGVTQTPRYLIKTRGQQVTLSCSPISGHRSVSWYQQTPGQGLQFLFEYFSETQRNKGNFPGRFSGRQFSNSRSEMNVSTLELGDSALYLCASSLYGKNTEAFFGQGTRLTVV.

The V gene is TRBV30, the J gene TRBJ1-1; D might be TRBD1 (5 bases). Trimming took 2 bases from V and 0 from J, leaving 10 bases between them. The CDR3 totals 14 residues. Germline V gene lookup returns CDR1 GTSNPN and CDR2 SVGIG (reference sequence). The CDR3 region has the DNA TGTGCCTGGAGTAGGTACAGGCTGAACACTGAAGCTTTCTTT. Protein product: CAWSRYRLNTEAFF.

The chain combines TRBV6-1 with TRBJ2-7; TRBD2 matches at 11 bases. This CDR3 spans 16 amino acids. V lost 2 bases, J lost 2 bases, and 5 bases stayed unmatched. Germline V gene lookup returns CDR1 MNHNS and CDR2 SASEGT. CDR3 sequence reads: CASSEMGTSGTYEQYF. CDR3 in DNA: TGTGCCAGCAGTGAAATGGGGACTAGCGGAACCTACGAGCAGTACTTC.

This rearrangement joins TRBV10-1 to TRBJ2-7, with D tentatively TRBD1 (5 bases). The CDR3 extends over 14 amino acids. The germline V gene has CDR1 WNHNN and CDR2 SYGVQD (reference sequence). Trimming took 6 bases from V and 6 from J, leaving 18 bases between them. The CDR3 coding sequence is TGCGCCAGCAGCGCAGGGCCCCCTCCGTCCGAGCAGTACTTC. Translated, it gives CASSAGPPPSEQYF.

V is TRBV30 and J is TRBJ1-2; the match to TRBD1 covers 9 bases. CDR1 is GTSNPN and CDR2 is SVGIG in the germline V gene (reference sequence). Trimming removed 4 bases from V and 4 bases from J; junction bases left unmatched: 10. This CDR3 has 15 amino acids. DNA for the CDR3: TGTGCCTGGACCCTAAACAGGGGGCGCGGCTATGGCTACACCTTC. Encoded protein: CAWTLNRGRGYGYTF.

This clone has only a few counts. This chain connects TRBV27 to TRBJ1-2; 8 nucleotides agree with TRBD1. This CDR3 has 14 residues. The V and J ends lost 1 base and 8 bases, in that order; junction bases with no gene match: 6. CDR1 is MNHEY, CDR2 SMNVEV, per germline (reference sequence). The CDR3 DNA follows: TGTGCCAGCAGTTTATTCGGACAGGGTAGGGGCTACACCTTC. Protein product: CASSLFGQGRGYTF.

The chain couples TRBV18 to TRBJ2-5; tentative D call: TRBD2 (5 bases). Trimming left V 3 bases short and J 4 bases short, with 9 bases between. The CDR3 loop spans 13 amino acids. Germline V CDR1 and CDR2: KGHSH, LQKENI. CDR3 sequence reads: CASSPPGRETQYF. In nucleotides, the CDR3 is TGTGCCAGCTCACCCCCGGGAAGAGAGACCCAGTACTTC.

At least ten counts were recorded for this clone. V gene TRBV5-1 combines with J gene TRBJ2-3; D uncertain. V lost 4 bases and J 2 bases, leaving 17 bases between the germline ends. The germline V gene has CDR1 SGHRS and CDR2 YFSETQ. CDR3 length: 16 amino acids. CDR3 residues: CASSKVGSQATDTQYF. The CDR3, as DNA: TGCGCCAGCAGCAAAGTGGGTAGCCAAGCCACAGATACGCAGTATTTT.

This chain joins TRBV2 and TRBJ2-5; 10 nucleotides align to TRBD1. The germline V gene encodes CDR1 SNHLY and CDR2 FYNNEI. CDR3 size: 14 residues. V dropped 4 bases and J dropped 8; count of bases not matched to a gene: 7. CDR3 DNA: TGTGCCAGCAGTGCGGTGGGGACAGGGGTAACCCAGTACTTC. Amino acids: CASSAVGTGVTQYF.

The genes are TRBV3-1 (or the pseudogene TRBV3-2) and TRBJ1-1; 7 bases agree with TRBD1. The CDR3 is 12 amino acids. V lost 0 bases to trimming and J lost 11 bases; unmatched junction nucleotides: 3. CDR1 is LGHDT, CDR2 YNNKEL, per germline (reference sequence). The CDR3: CASSQEKGAAFF. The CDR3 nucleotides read TGTGCCAGCAGCCAAGAGAAGGGGGCGGCTTTCTTT.

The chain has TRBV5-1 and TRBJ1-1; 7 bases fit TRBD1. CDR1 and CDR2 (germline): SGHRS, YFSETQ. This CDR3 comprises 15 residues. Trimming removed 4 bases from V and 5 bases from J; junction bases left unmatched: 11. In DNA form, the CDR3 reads TGCGCCAGCAGCGCGTCCGGGACAGAGGGGACTGAAGCTTTCTTT. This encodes CASSASGTEGTEAFF.

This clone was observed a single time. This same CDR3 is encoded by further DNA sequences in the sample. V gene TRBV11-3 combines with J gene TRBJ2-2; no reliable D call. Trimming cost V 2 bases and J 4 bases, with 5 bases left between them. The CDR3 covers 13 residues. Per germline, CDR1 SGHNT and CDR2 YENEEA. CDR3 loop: CASSLTGTGELFF. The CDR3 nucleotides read TGTGCCAGCAGCTTAACTGGCACCGGGGAGCTGTTTTTT.

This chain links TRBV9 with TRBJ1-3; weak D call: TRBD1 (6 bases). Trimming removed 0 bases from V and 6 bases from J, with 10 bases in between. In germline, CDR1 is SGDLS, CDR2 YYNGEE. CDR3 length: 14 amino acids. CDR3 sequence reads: CASSVEWGPNTIYF. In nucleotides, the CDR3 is TGTGCCAGCAGCGTAGAATGGGGGCCAAACACCATATATTTT.

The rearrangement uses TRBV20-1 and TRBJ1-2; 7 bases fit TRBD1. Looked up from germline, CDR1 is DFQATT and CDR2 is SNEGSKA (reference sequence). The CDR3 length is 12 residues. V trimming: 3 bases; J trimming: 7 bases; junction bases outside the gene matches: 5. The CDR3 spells CSASDRVVGYTF. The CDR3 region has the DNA TGCAGTGCTAGTGACAGGGTGGTTGGCTACACCTTC.

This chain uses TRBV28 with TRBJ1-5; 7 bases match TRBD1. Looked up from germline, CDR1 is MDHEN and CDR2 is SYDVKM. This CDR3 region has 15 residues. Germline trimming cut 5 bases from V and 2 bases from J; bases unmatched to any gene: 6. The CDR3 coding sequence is TGTGCCAGCAGTGCCCCCGGGACAGGCAATCAGCCCCAGCATTTT. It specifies CASSAPGTGNQPQHF.

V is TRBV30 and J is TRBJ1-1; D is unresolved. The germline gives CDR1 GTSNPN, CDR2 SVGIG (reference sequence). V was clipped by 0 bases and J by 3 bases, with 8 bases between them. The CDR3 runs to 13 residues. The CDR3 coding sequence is TGTGCCTGGAGTGTTGCGAGTTACACTGAAGCTTTCTTT. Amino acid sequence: CAWSVASYTEAFF.